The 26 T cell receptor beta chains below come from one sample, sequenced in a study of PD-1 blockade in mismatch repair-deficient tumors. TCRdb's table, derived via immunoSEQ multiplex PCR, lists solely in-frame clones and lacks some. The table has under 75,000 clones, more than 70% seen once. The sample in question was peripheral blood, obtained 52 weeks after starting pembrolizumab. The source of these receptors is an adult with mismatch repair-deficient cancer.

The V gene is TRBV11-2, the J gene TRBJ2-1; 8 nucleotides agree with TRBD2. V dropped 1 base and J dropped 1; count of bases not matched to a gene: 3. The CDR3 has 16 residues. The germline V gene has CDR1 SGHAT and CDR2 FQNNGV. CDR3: CASSLAGGPSYNEQFF. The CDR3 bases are TGTGCCAGCAGCTTAGCGGGAGGGCCTTCCTACAATGAGCAGTTCTTC.

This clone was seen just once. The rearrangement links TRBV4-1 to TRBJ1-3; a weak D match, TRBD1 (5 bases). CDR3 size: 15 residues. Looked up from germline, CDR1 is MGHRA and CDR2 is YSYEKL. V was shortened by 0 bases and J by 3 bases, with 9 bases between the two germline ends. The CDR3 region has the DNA TGCGCCAGCAGCCAAGAGAGCCAGGGTGGAAACACCATATATTTT. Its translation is CASSQESQGGNTIYF.

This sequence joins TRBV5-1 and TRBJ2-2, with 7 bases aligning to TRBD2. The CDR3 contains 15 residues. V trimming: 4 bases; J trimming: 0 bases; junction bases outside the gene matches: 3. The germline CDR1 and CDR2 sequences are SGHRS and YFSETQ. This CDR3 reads CASSTSGTNTGELFF. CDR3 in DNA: TGCGCCAGCAGCACGAGCGGGACGAACACCGGGGAGCTGTTTTTT.

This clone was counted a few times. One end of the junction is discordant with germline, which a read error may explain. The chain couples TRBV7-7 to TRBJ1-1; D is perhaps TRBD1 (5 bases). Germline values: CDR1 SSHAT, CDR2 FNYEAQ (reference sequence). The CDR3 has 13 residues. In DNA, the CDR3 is TGTGCTAGCAGCCAATGGACGGGGGCTGAAGCTTTCTTT. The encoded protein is CASSQWTGAEAFF.

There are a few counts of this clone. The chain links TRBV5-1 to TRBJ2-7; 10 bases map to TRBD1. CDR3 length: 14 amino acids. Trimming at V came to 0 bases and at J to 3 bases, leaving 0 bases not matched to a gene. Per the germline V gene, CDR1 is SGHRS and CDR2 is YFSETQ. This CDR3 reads CASSLGTGGYEQYF. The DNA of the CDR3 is TGCGCCAGCAGCTTGGGGACAGGGGGCTACGAGCAGTACTTC.

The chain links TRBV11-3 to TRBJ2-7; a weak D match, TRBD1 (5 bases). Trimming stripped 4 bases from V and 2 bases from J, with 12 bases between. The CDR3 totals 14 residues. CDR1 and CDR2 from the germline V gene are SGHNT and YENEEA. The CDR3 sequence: CASSSPDSTYEQYF. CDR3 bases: TGTGCCAGCAGCTCACCAGACAGTACCTACGAGCAGTACTTC.

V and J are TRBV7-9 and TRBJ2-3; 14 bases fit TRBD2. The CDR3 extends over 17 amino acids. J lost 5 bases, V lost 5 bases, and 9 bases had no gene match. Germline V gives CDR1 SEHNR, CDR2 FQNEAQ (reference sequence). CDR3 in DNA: TGTGCCAGCAGCCCAGTGGGACTAGCGGGAGTCGGAGATACGCAGTATTTT. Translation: CASSPVGLAGVGDTQYF.

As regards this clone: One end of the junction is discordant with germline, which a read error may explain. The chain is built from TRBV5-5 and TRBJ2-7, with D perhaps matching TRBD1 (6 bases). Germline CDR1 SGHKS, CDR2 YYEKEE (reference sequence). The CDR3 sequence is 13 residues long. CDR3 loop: CASSQGGSYEQYF. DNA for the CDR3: TGCGCCAGCAGCCAAGGGGGTTCGTACGAGCAGTACTTC.

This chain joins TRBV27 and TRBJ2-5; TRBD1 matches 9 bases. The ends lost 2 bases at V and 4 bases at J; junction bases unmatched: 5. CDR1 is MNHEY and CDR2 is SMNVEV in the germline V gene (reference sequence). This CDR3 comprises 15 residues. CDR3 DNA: TGTGCCAGCAGTTTAAGGGACAGGGAGGTAGAGACCCAGTACTTC. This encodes CASSLRDREVETQYF.

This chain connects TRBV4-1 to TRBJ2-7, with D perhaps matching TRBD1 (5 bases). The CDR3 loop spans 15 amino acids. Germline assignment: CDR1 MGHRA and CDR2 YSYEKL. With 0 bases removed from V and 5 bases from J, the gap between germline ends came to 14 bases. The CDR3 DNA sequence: TGCGCCAGCAGCCAAGAGGGAAGGGGTACCAACGAGCAGTACTTC. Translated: CASSQEGRGTNEQYF.

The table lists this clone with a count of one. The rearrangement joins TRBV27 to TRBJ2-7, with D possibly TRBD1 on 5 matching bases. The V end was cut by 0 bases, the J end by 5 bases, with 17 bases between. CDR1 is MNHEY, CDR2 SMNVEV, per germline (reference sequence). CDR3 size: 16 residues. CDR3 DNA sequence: TGTGCCAGCAGTTTATCCCCAGGGTCTGTAATCCACGAGCAGTACTTC. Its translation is CASSLSPGSVIHEQYF.

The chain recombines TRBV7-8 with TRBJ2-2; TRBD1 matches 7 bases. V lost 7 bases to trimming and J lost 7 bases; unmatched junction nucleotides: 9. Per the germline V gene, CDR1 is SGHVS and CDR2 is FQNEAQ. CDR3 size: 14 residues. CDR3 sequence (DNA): TGTGCCAGCAATGAGGGGGCGCGAGGCGGGGAGCTGTTTTTT. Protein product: CASNEGARGGELFF.

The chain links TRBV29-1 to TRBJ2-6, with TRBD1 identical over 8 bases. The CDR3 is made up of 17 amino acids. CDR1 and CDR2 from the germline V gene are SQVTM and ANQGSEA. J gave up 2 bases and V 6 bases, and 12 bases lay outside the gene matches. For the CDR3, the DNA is TGCAGCGTGCGAACGTCCCGGGACAGGCCTGGGGCCAACGTCCTGACTTTC. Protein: CSVRTSRDRPGANVLTF.

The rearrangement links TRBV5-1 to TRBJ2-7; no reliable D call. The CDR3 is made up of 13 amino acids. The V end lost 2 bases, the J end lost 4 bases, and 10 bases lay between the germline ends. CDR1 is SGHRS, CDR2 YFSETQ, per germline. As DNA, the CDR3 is TGCGCCAGCAGCTTCCTACCCCTTTACGAGCAGTACTTC. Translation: CASSFLPLYEQYF.

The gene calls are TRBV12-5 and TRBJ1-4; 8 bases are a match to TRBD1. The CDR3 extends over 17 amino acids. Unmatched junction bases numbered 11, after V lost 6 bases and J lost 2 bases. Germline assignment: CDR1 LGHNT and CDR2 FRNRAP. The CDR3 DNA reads TGTGCTAGTGGGGCCAGCGACAGGGGATCGACTAATGAAAAACTGTTTTTT. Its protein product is CASGASDRGSTNEKLFF.

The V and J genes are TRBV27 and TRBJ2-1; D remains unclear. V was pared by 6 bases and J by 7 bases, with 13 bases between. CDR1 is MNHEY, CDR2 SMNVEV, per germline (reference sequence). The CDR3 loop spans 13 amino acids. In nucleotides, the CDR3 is TGTGCCAGCAGGGGGTGGGGTTATAATGAGCAGTTCTTC. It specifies CASRGWGYNEQFF.

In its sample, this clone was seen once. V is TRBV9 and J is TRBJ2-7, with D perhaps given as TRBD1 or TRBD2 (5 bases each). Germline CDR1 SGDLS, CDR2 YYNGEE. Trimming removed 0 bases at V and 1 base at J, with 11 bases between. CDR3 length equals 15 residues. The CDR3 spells CASSVDGGFSYEQYF. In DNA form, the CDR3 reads TGTGCCAGCAGCGTAGATGGGGGTTTTTCCTACGAGCAGTACTTC.

The DNA of the CDR3 is TGCGCCAGCAGCCAAGATCTGGCTAGCAGATACAATGAGCAGTTCTTC. It specifies CASSQDLASRYNEQFF. This chain links TRBV4-1 with TRBJ2-1; TRBD2 might be the D (5 bases). CDR3 length: 16 residues. V was clipped by 0 bases and J by 4 bases, with 13 bases between them. Germline V gives CDR1 MGHRA, CDR2 YSYEKL.

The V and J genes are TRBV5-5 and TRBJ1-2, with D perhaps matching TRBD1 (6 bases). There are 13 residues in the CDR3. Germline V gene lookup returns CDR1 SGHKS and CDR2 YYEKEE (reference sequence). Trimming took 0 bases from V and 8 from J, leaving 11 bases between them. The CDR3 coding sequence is TGTGCCAGCAGCTTGGAACAGGGTACCGGCTACACCTTC. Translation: CASSLEQGTGYTF.

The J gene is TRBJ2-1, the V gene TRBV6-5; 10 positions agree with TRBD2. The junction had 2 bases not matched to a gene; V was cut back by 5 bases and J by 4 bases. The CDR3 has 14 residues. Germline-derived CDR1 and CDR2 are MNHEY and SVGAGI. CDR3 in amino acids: CASSLLAGYNEQFF. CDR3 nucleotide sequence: TGTGCCAGCAGTCTACTAGCGGGATACAATGAGCAGTTCTTC.

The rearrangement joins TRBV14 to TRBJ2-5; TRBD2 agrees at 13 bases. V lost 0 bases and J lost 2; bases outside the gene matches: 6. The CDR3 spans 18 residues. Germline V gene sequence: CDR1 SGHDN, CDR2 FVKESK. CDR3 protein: CASSQDGLAGDWQETQYF. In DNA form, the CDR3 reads TGTGCCAGCAGCCAAGACGGACTAGCGGGAGATTGGCAAGAGACCCAGTACTTC.

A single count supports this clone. CDR3 nucleotides: TGTGCCAGCAGCCGCGGGACGGAAGAGTACTTC. It translates to CASSRGTEEYF. The V and J genes are TRBV7-9 and TRBJ2-4, with D possibly being TRBD2 (6 bases). In germline, CDR1 is SEHNR, CDR2 FQNEAQ (reference sequence). The CDR3 length is 11 residues. V lost 5 bases, J lost 14 bases, and 13 bases lay in between.

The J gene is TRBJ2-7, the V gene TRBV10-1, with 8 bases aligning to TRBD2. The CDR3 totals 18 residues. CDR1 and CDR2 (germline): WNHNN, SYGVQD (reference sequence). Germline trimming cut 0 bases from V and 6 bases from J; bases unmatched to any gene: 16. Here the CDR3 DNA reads TGCGCCAGCAGTGAGTCGAAGGGCGCAGGCCTAGCGGGTTCCGAGCAGTACTTC. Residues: CASSESKGAGLAGSEQYF.

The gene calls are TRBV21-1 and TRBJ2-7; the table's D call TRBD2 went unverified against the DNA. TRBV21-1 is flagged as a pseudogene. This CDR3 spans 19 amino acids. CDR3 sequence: CASSEPGLANEWINYEQYF. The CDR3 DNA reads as TGTGCCAGCAGCGAGCCGGGACTAGCGAACGAATGGATTAACTACGAGCAGTACTTC.

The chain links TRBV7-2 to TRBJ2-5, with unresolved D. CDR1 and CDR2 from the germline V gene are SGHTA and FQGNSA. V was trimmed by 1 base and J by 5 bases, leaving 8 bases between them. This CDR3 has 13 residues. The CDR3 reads CASSLDLTETQYF. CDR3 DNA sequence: TGTGCCAGCAGCTTAGACCTTACCGAGACCCAGTACTTC.

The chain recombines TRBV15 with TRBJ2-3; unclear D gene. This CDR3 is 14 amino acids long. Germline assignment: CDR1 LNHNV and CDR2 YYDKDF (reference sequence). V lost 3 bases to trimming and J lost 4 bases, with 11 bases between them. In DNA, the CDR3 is TGTGCCACCAGCAGGGGCCCTCAGTCAGATACGCAGTATTTT. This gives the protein CATSRGPQSDTQYF.